The sample holds a few counts of the clone carrying this TCR beta chain. Its antigen remains unknown. The sample comes from a study of cytomegalovirus exposure and HLA in healthy donors. Across the whole study: Approximately 180 million T cells yielded 100 million to 130 million unique TCR beta sequences, as an earlier analysis found. Overall study results and limits: The authors later linked a missense DCLRE1C variant to TCR beta V- and J-gene trimming. A few CMV-associated chains proved CMV antigen-specific in vitro.

It was with 60 Vbeta and 13 Jbeta primers that the PCR ran. The protocol was immunoSEQ multiplex PCR, while the TCRdb copy is restricted to in-frame clones and leaves out a portion. The top ten clones hold 1% of a sample with 100,000 to 150,000 clones, 75% to 85% of them seen once. Germline V gene lookup returns CDR1 KGHSH and CDR2 LQKENI. CDR3 length: 15 amino acids. V lost 3 bases and J lost 5; bases outside the gene matches: 7. Nominal health characterized the donors when sampled, though unrecorded immune exposures were likely. Sample: PBMCs. The receptor was isolated from a man aged 35 to 55 in good health and CMV-seronegative. This chain connects TRBV18 to TRBJ2-5; 9 bases line up with TRBD1. CDR3 sequence (DNA): TGTGCCAGCTCACCCGGGACAGGGAATGTGGAGACCCAGTACTTC. This translates into CASSPGTGNVETQYF.